One sample yielded the 10 T cell receptor beta chains listed below, sequenced in a study of blood T cell repertoires in COVID-19. TCRdb's copy holds only in-frame clones and misses some; the assay was immunoSEQ multiplex PCR. The sample consists of roughly 270,000 clones, roughly 85% of them appearing once. Sequencing was performed on peripheral blood. Receptors originate from a man aged 45-65 years with active or convalescent COVID-19.

This sequence joins TRBV6-2 or TRBV6-3 and TRBJ2-1, with 9 bases that match TRBD2. V trimming: 6 bases; J trimming: 4 bases; junction bases outside the gene matches: 7. The V gene's germline CDR1 is MNHEY and CDR2 SVGEGT. The CDR3 consists of 15 residues. CDR3 sequence reads: CASSPGLALYNEQFF. CDR3 nucleotide sequence: TGTGCCAGCAGCCCCGGACTAGCGCTGTACAATGAGCAGTTCTTC.

The V and J genes are TRBV7-9 and TRBJ1-2; 8 bases match TRBD1. The CDR3 totals 16 residues. The V gene end was trimmed by 8 bases and the J gene end by 1 base; junction bases not matched to a gene: 12. CDR1 SEHNR and CDR2 FQNEAQ come from the germline V gene (reference sequence). In nucleotides, the CDR3 is TGTGCCAGCGGGAAGAAGGACAGGGAGATTAACTATGGCTACACCTTC. Translation: CASGKKDREINYGYTF.

This chain uses TRBV6-5 with TRBJ1-2; no firm D call. Germline lookup yields CDR1 MNHEY and CDR2 SVGAGI. There are 13 residues in the CDR3. Trimming stripped 0 bases from V and 7 bases from J, with 9 bases between. CDR3 residues: CASSYSSLGGYTF. CDR3 in DNA: TGTGCCAGCAGTTACTCGAGTCTAGGTGGCTACACCTTC.

This clone was seen more than once but under ten times. The rearrangement uses TRBV28 and TRBJ1-1, with D maybe TRBD1 (6 bases). The CDR3 is 14 residues long. The germline V gene encodes CDR1 MDHEN and CDR2 SYDVKM. Trimming stripped 8 bases from V and 5 bases from J, with 18 bases between. DNA for the CDR3: TGTGCCAGCCTGGGGGGGATACAGGGAACTGAAGCTTTCTTT. Encoded protein: CASLGGIQGTEAFF.

This clone was seen a handful of times. The chain carries TRBV21-1 and TRBJ2-7; the table assigns TRBD2, which was not confirmed against the DNA. TRBV21-1 is labeled a pseudogene. The CDR3 runs 13 residues. CDR3 bases: TGTGCCAGCAGCTCTAGTCTGAGATACGAGCAGTACTTC. This sequence encodes CASSSSLRYEQYF.

This chain uses TRBV16 with TRBJ1-1; D is uncertain. CDR1 is KGHSY, CDR2 FQNENV, per germline. The CDR3 has 13 residues. The ends were cut back, 2 bases at V and 0 bases at J, with 4 bases in the middle. CDR3 protein: CASSQGVNTEAFF. CDR3 sequence (DNA): TGTGCCAGCAGCCAAGGAGTGAACACTGAAGCTTTCTTT.

V is TRBV18 and J is TRBJ2-5; the D gene is possibly TRBD2 (6 bases). Germline loops: CDR1 KGHSH, CDR2 LQKENI. This CDR3 spans 12 amino acids. V dropped 8 bases and J dropped 5 bases, with 12 bases sitting between them. The DNA of the CDR3 is TGTGCCAGCGGCGGGGCCGGGGAGACCCAGTACTTC. It codes for CASGGAGETQYF. The variable domain in full, completed from reference TRBV18 and TRBJ2-5, reads NAGVMQNPRHLVRRRGQEARLRCSPMKGHSHVYWYRQLPEEGLKFMVYLQKENIIDESGMPKERFSAEFPKEGPSILRIQQVVRGDSAAYFCASGGAGETQYFGPGTRLLVL.

This sequence joins TRBV24-1 and TRBJ2-1; 8 nucleotides match TRBD1. The CDR3 has 17 residues. V lost 4 bases, J lost 0 bases, and 7 bases stayed unmatched. Germline V gives CDR1 KGHDR, CDR2 SFDVKD. CDR3 DNA: TGTGCCACCAGTGACCCGACAGGGGAGAGCTCCTACAATGAGCAGTTCTTC. Translation gives CATSDPTGESSYNEQFF.

The genes are TRBV18 and TRBJ2-4; 7 nucleotides agree with TRBD1. J was trimmed by 4 bases and V by 4 bases; bases with no gene match: 7. The CDR3 loop spans 15 amino acids. Germline assignment: CDR1 KGHSH and CDR2 LQKENI. The DNA for the CDR3 is TGTGCCAGCTCACTTGCCGGGACAGAAAAAAACATTCAGTACTTC. This translates into CASSLAGTEKNIQYF.

V and J are TRBV28 and TRBJ2-5, with TRBD1 as a possible D gene (5 bases). V lost 3 bases and J lost 3, with 8 bases in between. The CDR3 is 13 amino acids. Per germline, CDR1 MDHEN and CDR2 SYDVKM. The CDR3 loop reads CASSFTREETQYF. The CDR3 nucleotides read TGTGCCAGCAGTTTCACCAGGGAAGAGACCCAGTACTTC.